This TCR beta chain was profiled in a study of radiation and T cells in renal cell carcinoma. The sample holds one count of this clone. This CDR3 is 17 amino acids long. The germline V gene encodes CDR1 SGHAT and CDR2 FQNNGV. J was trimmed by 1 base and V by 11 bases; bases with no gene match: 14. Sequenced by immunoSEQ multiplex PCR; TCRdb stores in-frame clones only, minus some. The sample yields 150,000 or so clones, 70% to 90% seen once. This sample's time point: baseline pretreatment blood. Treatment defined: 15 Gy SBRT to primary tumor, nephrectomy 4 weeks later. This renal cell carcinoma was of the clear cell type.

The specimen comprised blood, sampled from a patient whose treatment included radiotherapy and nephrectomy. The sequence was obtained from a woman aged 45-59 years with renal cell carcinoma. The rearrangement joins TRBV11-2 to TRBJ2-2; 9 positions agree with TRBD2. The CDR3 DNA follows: TGTGCCGCCAACGGCGGGGGGGATCATAGGAACACCGGGGAGCTGTTTTTT. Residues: CAANGGGDHRNTGELFF.